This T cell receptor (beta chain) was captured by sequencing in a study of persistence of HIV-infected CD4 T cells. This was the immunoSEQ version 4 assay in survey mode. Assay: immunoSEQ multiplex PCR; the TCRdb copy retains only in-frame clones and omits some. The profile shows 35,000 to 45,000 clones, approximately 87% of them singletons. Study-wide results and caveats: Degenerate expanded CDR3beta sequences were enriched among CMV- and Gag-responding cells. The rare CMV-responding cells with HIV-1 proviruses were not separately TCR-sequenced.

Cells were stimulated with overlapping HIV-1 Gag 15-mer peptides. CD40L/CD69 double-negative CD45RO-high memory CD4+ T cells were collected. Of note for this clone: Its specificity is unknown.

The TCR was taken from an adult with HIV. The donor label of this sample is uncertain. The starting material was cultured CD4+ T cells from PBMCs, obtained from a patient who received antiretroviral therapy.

In DNA, the CDR3 is TGTGCCAGCAGCCAAGCAAAGAACACTGAAGCTTTCTTT. Its protein is CASSQAKNTEAFF. The chain uses TRBV3-1 (or the pseudogene TRBV3-2) and TRBJ1-1; D not certain. CDR3 size: 13 residues. V dropped 1 base and J dropped 1 base, with 4 bases sitting between them. Germline V lookup: CDR1 LGHDT, CDR2 YNNKEL (reference sequence).